What follows are 5 T cell receptor beta chains derived from one specimen sequenced in a study of regulatory T cells in long-lasting Graves disease. Regarding time point: persistent/refractory GD, antithyroid drugs over 5 years with positive TRAb. RNA extracted from PBMCs served as the sequencing template. According to the study, TCR beta libraries were built with iRepertoire HTBI primers and CDR3-region Arm-PCR. TCRdb re-analysed the multiplex PCR reads in MiXCR, keeping a single row per CDR3 protein. Here the sample spans 700,000 or so distinct CDR3 sequences, about 32% being singletons. The sample here was peripheral blood mononuclear cells (PBMCs), taken when the disease was refractory, from a patient treated with antithyroid drugs. These receptors were collected from a female donor with Graves disease.

V and J are TRBV12-3 or TRBV12-4 and TRBJ2-7, with no clear D. The CDR3 loop spans 13 amino acids. Trimming left V 5 bases short and J 2 bases short, with 10 bases between. The CDR3 sequence is CASSVVGPYEQYF. The CDR3 DNA sequence: TGTGCCAGCAGTGTCGTAGGGCCCTACGAGCAGTACTTC.

This clonotype appeared once. CDR3 loop: CASSVREGTEAFF. The DNA for the CDR3 is TGTGCCAGCAGCGTTAGGGAGGGGACTGAAGCTTTCTTT. The gene calls are TRBV7-9 and TRBJ1-1, with D tentatively TRBD1 (5 bases). The CDR3 sequence is 13 residues long. V dropped 5 bases and J dropped 5 bases, with 12 bases sitting between them. Germline values: CDR1 SEHNR, CDR2 FQNEAQ (reference sequence).

This clonotype was counted at least ten times. J is TRBJ1-1 and V is TRBV11-2; unclear D gene. V was pared by 0 bases and J by 11 bases, with 10 bases between. The germline V gene has CDR1 SGHAT and CDR2 FQNNGV. The CDR3 loop spans 12 amino acids. The CDR3 nucleotides are TGTGCCAGCAGCTTAGATCCGACTTATGCTTTCTTT. The encoded protein is CASSLDPTYAFF.

This clonotype has a single count. The rearrangement links TRBV6-1 to TRBJ1-2; 7 bases map to TRBD1. CDR1 and CDR2 (germline): MNHNS, SASEGT. The CDR3 has 14 amino acids. Germline trimming cut 6 bases from V and 7 bases from J; bases unmatched to any gene: 11. This CDR3 reads CASSVDRVEGGYTF. CDR3 DNA sequence: TGTGCCAGCAGCGTCGACAGGGTGGAAGGTGGCTACACCTTC.

This clonotype was found a few times. The V gene is TRBV9, the J gene TRBJ1-1; the D is unclear. CDR1 is SGDLS, CDR2 YYNGEE, per germline. Trimming took 0 bases from V and 3 from J, leaving 6 bases between them. This CDR3 is built from 13 residues. Here the CDR3 reads CASSVEPDTEAFF. The CDR3 bases are TGTGCCAGCAGCGTAGAACCGGACACTGAAGCTTTCTTT.